The next 5 T cell receptor beta chains were all read from a single sample in a study of beta chain features in type 1 diabetes. No antigen has been assigned to these receptors. Findings and limits, study-wide: All four CD4+ subsets of Type 1 diabetes patients contained TCRB CDR3s that were moderately but significantly shorter.

The sequenced template was cDNA made from the entire isolated RNA. Profiled with immunoSEQ multiplex PCR; TCRdb holds only in-frame clones, not every one. This table holds 250,000 or so clones, roughly 20% found once. Specimen: naive CD4+ T cells from blood. Receptors were obtained from a woman aged 40 to 50 with type 1 diabetes.

The gene calls are TRBV2 and TRBJ2-3; no firm D call. CDR3 length: 12 amino acids. CDR1 and CDR2 from the germline V gene are SNHLY and FYNNEI. Trimming pared 4 bases from V and 4 bases from J, leaving 6 bases between. The CDR3 reads CASSGLADTQYF. The CDR3, as DNA: TGTGCCAGCAGTGGACTGGCAGATACGCAGTATTTT.

This chain uses TRBV19 with TRBJ2-6; tentatively, D is TRBD1 (5 bases). V lost 3 bases and J lost 1, with 22 bases in between. There are 20 residues in the CDR3. Germline V gene data show CDR1 as LNHDA and CDR2 as SQIVND (reference sequence). This CDR3 is CASSMDMRDDITSGANVLTF. The CDR3, as DNA: TGTGCCAGTAGTATGGACATGCGAGACGACATAACTTCTGGGGCCAACGTCCTGACTTTC.

This clone has a handful of counts. The CDR3 loop is CASSPYRAEGYTF. Written as DNA, the CDR3 is TGTGCCAGCAGCCCTTACAGGGCAGAGGGCTACACCTTC. V gene TRBV7-9 combines with J gene TRBJ1-2; possible D gene TRBD1, 6 bases. The length of the CDR3 is 13 residues. Germline V CDR1 and CDR2: SEHNR, FQNEAQ (reference sequence). V was clipped by 5 bases and J by 8 bases, with 15 bases between them.

This chain links TRBV30 with TRBJ2-7; D possibly corresponds to TRBD1 (6 bases). Germline V gene data show CDR1 as GTSNPN and CDR2 as SVGIG (reference sequence). V was clipped by 8 bases and J by 5 bases, with 16 bases between them. The CDR3 runs to 12 residues. The CDR3, as DNA: TGTGCCCTAAACAGGGCAGGGGACGAGCAGTACTTC. Translated, it gives CALNRAGDEQYF. Looking up the rest from reference TRBV30 and TRBJ2-7 gives the full variable domain: SQTIHQWPATLVQPVGSPLSLECTVEGTSNPNLYWYRQAAGRGLQLLFYSVGIGQISSEVPQNLSASRPQDRQFILSSKKLLLSDSGFYLCALNRAGDEQYFGPGTRLTVT.

Concerning this clone: The same CDR3 also results from other DNA sequences found in this sample. The CDR3 DNA is TGTGCCAGCAGCCCTGGGACAGCCTATGGCTACACCTTC. Translated: CASSPGTAYGYTF. This chain uses TRBV7-9 with TRBJ1-2; 7 nucleotides align to TRBD1. CDR1 is SEHNR, CDR2 FQNEAQ, per germline (reference sequence). V was pared by 5 bases and J by 4 bases, with 4 bases of the junction left unmatched. The CDR3 is 13 residues long.